Shown below are 24 T cell receptor beta chains from a single sample sequenced in a study of T cell repertoires in cytomegalovirus infection. TCRdb itself ran the reads through MiXCR, one entry per CDR3 protein. This sample has almost 550,000 distinct CDR3 sequences, with 15% to 20% found just once. The sequencing input was CD8+ T cells from PBMCs. Receptors originate from a human donor in good health (CMV status not recorded). Some clones in this sample may be carry-over from other donors' samples.

This clonotype was seen at least ten times. This sequence joins TRBV7-3 and TRBJ2-3, with TRBD2 identical over 10 bases. The CDR3 is made up of 16 amino acids. The germline CDR1 and CDR2 sequences are SGHTA and FQGTGA. V was clipped by 5 bases and J by 4 bases; unmatched bases: 9. The CDR3 DNA is TGTGCCAGCAGCCCAAATCTAGCGGGAGTCCCAGATACGCAGTATTTT. Amino acid sequence: CASSPNLAGVPDTQYF.

This clonotype was recorded a few times. This sequence joins TRBV30 and TRBJ1-2; no clear D gene. Germline V gene lookup returns CDR1 GTSNPN and CDR2 SVGIG (reference sequence). CDR3 length: 13 amino acids. V was clipped by 5 bases and J by 2 bases, with 12 bases between them. The CDR3: CAWRTGVNYGYTF. CDR3 nucleotide sequence: TGTGCCTGGCGAACGGGAGTAAACTATGGCTACACCTTC.

The rearrangement links TRBV5-8 to TRBJ2-4; TRBD2 matches 14 bases. The trim removed 6 bases at V and 6 bases at J, leaving 5 bases unmatched. Germline V gives CDR1 SGHTS, CDR2 YDEGEE. The CDR3 covers 15 residues. CDR3 sequence (DNA): TGTGCCAGCATGACTAGCGGGAGGGCCGGAAACATTCAGTACTTC. Translation: CASMTSGRAGNIQYF.

J is TRBJ1-2 and V is TRBV6-1; a weak D match, TRBD1 (6 bases). Trimming left V 2 bases short and J 6 bases short, with 13 bases between. CDR3 length: 14 amino acids. CDR1 is MNHNS and CDR2 is SASEGT in the germline V gene. CDR3 nucleotide sequence: TGTGCCAGCAGTGAAAGAGGGGGAATAGATGGCTACACCTTC. It specifies CASSERGGIDGYTF.

This clonotype was seen many times. The chain couples TRBV6-6 to TRBJ1-1, with unresolved D. V shed 2 bases and J shed 6 bases, with 10 bases lying between them. The germline CDR1 and CDR2 sequences are MNHNY and SVGAGI (reference sequence). The length of the CDR3 is 13 residues. CDR3 amino acids: CASSYALGSEAFF. Written as DNA, the CDR3 is TGTGCCAGCAGTTACGCACTTGGGTCTGAAGCTTTCTTT.

The sample holds many counts of this clonotype. V is TRBV7-9 and J is TRBJ1-1; D gene ambiguous. V was pared by 1 base and J by 6 bases, with 9 bases between. CDR3 length: 13 residues. Germline CDR1 SEHNR, CDR2 FQNEAQ (reference sequence). The CDR3: CASSLGIGPEAFF. The CDR3, as DNA: TGTGCCAGCAGCTTAGGGATAGGACCTGAAGCTTTCTTT.

The sample holds a few counts of this clonotype. The chain joins TRBV29-1 to TRBJ1-1; no definite D call. V was pared by 7 bases and J by 0 bases, with 9 bases between. This CDR3 contains 12 residues. Germline CDR1 is SQVTM and CDR2 is ANQGSEA. The CDR3 region is CSGGRVNTEAFF. CDR3 nucleotides: TGCAGCGGTGGACGGGTGAACACTGAAGCTTTCTTT. Complete variable domain (other parts from reference TRBV29-1 and TRBJ1-1): SAVISQKPSRDICQRGTSLTIQCQVDSQVTMMFWYRQQPGQSLTLIATANQGSEATYESGFVIDKFPISRPNLTFSTLTVSNMSPEDSSIYLCSGGRVNTEAFFGQGTRLTVV.

This clonotype turned up a few times. The chain links TRBV9 to TRBJ2-7; possibly TRBD2 for D (5 bases). The CDR3 runs to 13 residues. Between the trimmed V and J ends, which lost 0 bases and 5 bases, there was a span of 9 bases. Looked up from germline, CDR1 is SGDLS and CDR2 is YYNGEE. The CDR3 bases are TGTGCCAGCAGCGTAGATAGCGACAACGAGCAGTACTTC. Translation: CASSVDSDNEQYF.

This clonotype showed up many times. The rearrangement joins TRBV7-9 to TRBJ2-5, with TRBD2 identical over 10 bases. CDR1 is SEHNR and CDR2 is FQNEAQ in the germline V gene (reference sequence). The CDR3 length is 15 residues. With 5 bases clipped from V and 5 bases from J, the junction kept 8 bases outside the gene matches. Written as DNA, the CDR3 is TGTGCCAGCAGCGCCCCCAGCGGGGGGGCCGAGACCCAGTACTTC. Translation: CASSAPSGGAETQYF.

The chain employs TRBV11-2 and TRBJ2-2, with 10 bases fitting TRBD2. Trimming took 2 bases from V and 7 from J; bases not matched to a gene: 1. The CDR3 has 14 residues. CDR1 and CDR2 from the germline V gene are SGHAT and FQNNGV. The CDR3 here is CASSLLAGVGELFF. Written as DNA, the CDR3 is TGTGCCAGCAGCTTACTAGCGGGGGTCGGGGAGCTGTTTTTT.

The table lists this clonotype with many counts. The chain links TRBV6-1 to TRBJ2-7; D gene unclear. Between the trimmed V and J ends, which lost 3 bases and 9 bases, there was a span of 3 bases. Germline CDR1 and CDR2: MNHNS and SASEGT. This CDR3 region has 9 residues. The CDR3 nucleotides read TGTGCCAGCAGTGATGCGCAGTACTTC. It specifies CASSDAQYF.

This clonotype was recorded at least ten times. Written as DNA, the CDR3 is TGTGCTAGTGGGTTCGGTGGGGGGAGGCAGCCCCAGCATTTT. It codes for CASGFGGGRQPQHF. The chain carries TRBV12-5 and TRBJ1-5, with a weak D call TRBD1 (5 bases). Deletions cut 6 bases from V and 7 bases from J, with 16 bases between. The CDR3 runs to 14 residues. Germline CDR1 reads LGHNT; CDR2 reads FRNRAP.

Of note for this clonotype: Without the conserved terminal phenylalanine or tryptophan, this CDR3 likely stems from a read error. No DNA is shown, since the ends of the CDR3 on it are uncertain; the CDR3 is the one TCRdb lists. The rearrangement uses TRBV7-6 and TRBJ1-2; the DNA was not used to check the table's D call, TRBD1. The CDR3 is made up of 14 amino acids, end residues included. The V gene's germline CDR1 is SGHVS and CDR2 FNYEAQ. CDR3 loop: CASSAHQGNYGYTL.

This chain uses TRBV5-1 with TRBJ1-4, with D maybe TRBD1 (6 bases). CDR3 length: 16 residues. Trimming removed 5 bases at V and 7 bases at J, with 21 bases between. CDR1 and CDR2 from the germline V gene are SGHRS and YFSETQ. CDR3 nucleotide sequence: TGCGCCAGCAGGTCAGCACAGGGAAGAACGGGTGAAAAACTGTTTTTT. This translates into CASRSAQGRTGEKLFF.

This clonotype was seen many times. This chain joins TRBV7-6 and TRBJ2-5; TRBD1 matches at 8 bases. Germline CDR1 reads SGHVS; CDR2 reads FNYEAQ. The CDR3 covers 15 residues. After removal of 3 bases from V and 1 base from J, the junction contained 4 bases not matched to a gene. DNA for the CDR3: TGTGCCAGCAGCTTGGGACAGGTGCTCCAAGAGACCCAGTACTTC. Its translation is CASSLGQVLQETQYF.

The table lists this clonotype with a few counts. The chain carries TRBV20-1 and TRBJ2-1; D possibly corresponds to TRBD1 (7 bases). Germline V CDR1 and CDR2: DFQATT, SNEGSKA (reference sequence). The CDR3 spans 13 residues. Trimming stripped 1 base from V and 8 bases from J, with 12 bases between. The CDR3 DNA sequence: TGCAGTGCTAGAGGACTAGGGGGCGATGAGCAGTTCTTC. Amino acid sequence: CSARGLGGDEQFF.

Notes on this clonotype: This may arise from a read error, as a much more abundant clone is one base away. The rearrangement joins TRBV5-5 to TRBJ2-3, with TRBD1 matching over 8 bases. CDR3 size: 15 residues. Germline V gene data show CDR1 as SGHKS and CDR2 as YYEKEE (reference sequence). The DNA of the CDR3 is TGTGCCAGCAGCTCGGACAGGGTCTCCACAGGTACGCAGTATTTT. Translating it yields CASSSDRVSTGTQYF.

This clonotype was recorded a few times. The rearrangement links TRBV27 to TRBJ2-7; possible D gene TRBD2, 6 bases. This CDR3 region has 14 residues. With 5 bases removed from V and 1 base from J, the gap between germline ends came to 12 bases. Germline CDR1 reads MNHEY; CDR2 reads SMNVEV (reference sequence). In nucleotides, the CDR3 is TGTGCCAGCAGTAAATCTAGCGAGTCCTACGAGCAGTACTTC. As protein: CASSKSSESYEQYF.

This chain joins TRBV27 and TRBJ2-5; TRBD1 or TRBD2 may be the D gene (5 bases each). Germline V gene lookup returns CDR1 MNHEY and CDR2 SMNVEV (reference sequence). The CDR3 consists of 15 residues. V was shortened by 2 bases and J by 5 bases, with 15 bases between the two germline ends. The CDR3 reads CASSLRDRFTETQYF. CDR3 DNA: TGTGCCAGCAGTTTAAGGGACCGTTTCACGGAGACCCAGTACTTC.

V gene TRBV5-1 combines with J gene TRBJ1-2; TRBD1 aligns across 9 bases. V shed 6 bases, J shed 2 bases, and the junction held 11 bases outside the gene matches. Per the germline V gene, CDR1 is SGHRS and CDR2 is YFSETQ. CDR3 length: 16 amino acids. In nucleotides, the CDR3 is TGCGCCAGCACGACCACGGACAGGGGAAGGAACTATGGCTACACCTTC. It yields the protein CASTTTDRGRNYGYTF. Full variable domain (remainder filled in from reference TRBV5-1 and TRBJ1-2): KAGVTQTPRYLIKTRGQQVTLSCSPISGHRSVSWYQQTPGQGLQFLFEYFSETQRNKGNFPGRFSGRQFSNSRSEMNVSTLELGDSALYLCASTTTDRGRNYGYTFGSGTRLTVV.

This clonotype showed up many times. The rearrangement uses TRBV7-6 and TRBJ2-2; D might be TRBD2 (5 bases). In germline, CDR1 is SGHVS, CDR2 FNYEAQ. V was clipped by 6 bases and J by 2 bases, with 19 bases between them. The CDR3 is 17 residues long. This chain's CDR3 is CASRSDFGTSNTGELFF. In nucleotides, the CDR3 is TGTGCCAGCAGATCAGATTTCGGAACTAGTAACACCGGGGAGCTGTTTTTT.

V usage is TRBV28 and J usage is TRBJ2-3, with TRBD1 identical over 7 bases. V dropped 3 bases and J dropped 1; count of bases not matched to a gene: 13. CDR1 is MDHEN and CDR2 is SYDVKM in the germline V gene. The CDR3 loop spans 18 amino acids. The chain's CDR3 is CASSFSKLDRVGTDTQYF. The CDR3 bases are TGTGCCAGCAGTTTTTCTAAGCTAGACAGGGTAGGCACAGATACGCAGTATTTT. Filled out from reference TRBV28 and TRBJ2-3, the complete variable domain reads DVKVTQSSRYLVKRTGEKVFLECVQDMDHENMFWYRQDPGLGLRLIYFSYDVKMKEKGDIPEGYSVSREKKERFSLILESASTNQTSMYLCASSFSKLDRVGTDTQYFGPGTRLTVL.

The rearrangement uses TRBV10-3 and TRBJ2-7; weak D call: TRBD2 (7 bases). The CDR3 runs 13 residues. The V gene lost 5 bases and the J gene lost 1 base, with 9 bases spanning the gap. From germline, CDR1 is ENHRY and CDR2 SYGVKD. The CDR3 loop is CAISRGGSYEQYF. The CDR3 bases are TGTGCCATCAGTAGGGGGGGGTCCTACGAGCAGTACTTC.

A few counts support this clonotype. The chain links TRBV5-6 to TRBJ2-7; 7 bases map to TRBD1. This CDR3 region has 15 residues. The junction had 5 bases not matched to a gene; V was cut back by 0 bases and J by 2 bases. Germline V gene lookup returns CDR1 SGHDT and CDR2 YYEEEE. The CDR3 region has the DNA TGTGCCAGCAGCTTGGTCTGGGACAGACCCTACGAGCAGTACTTC. Protein product: CASSLVWDRPYEQYF. The full variable domain, completed using reference TRBV5-6 and TRBJ2-7, is DAGVTQSPTHLIKTRGQQVTLRCSPKSGHDTVSWYQQALGQGPQFIFQYYEEEERQRGNFPDRFSGHQFPNYSSELNVNALLLGDSALYLCASSLVWDRPYEQYFGPGTRLTVT.